This is a list of T cell receptor beta chains from one sample in a study of blood T cell repertoires in COVID-19. Here immunoSEQ multiplex PCR was the method, and the copy in TCRdb shows in-frame clones only, minus some. The repertoire holds around 300,000 clones, with around 90% as singletons. The source material was PBMCs or T cells enriched from blood (not recorded which). The source of these receptors is a woman aged 40 to 55 who had recovered from COVID-19. The CDR3 runs from the conserved cysteine through the conserved F or W. Fields, in order: D gene, V gene, J gene, clone size, CDR3 protein, CDR3 DNA. The D gene is left open where the match is weak. The size of a clone is reported for some rows only, either as once, few or many, or as a class for expanded clones.

D gene: .; V gene: TRBV6-5; J gene: TRBJ2-7; clone size: once; CDR3 protein: CASRQWQGGEQYF; CDR3 DNA: TGTGCCAGCAGACAGTGGCAGGGAGGCGAGCAGTACTTC
D gene: TRBD1; V gene: TRBV5-1; J gene: TRBJ1-2; clone size: .; CDR3 protein: CASSSGTGAYGYTF; CDR3 DNA: TGCGCCAGCAGCTCTGGGACAGGCGCCTATGGCTACACCTTC
D gene: TRBD2; V gene: TRBV6-5; J gene: TRBJ2-1; clone size: .; CDR3 protein: CASSLKPGLAANEQFF; CDR3 DNA: TGTGCCAGCAGTTTAAAACCGGGACTAGCGGCAAATGAGCAGTTCTTC
D gene: .; V gene: TRBV7-3; J gene: TRBJ1-1; clone size: .; CDR3 protein: CASSLLGANTEAFF; CDR3 DNA: TGTGCCAGCAGCTTACTGGGGGCGAACACTGAAGCTTTCTTT
D gene: TRBD1; V gene: TRBV5-1; J gene: TRBJ1-2; clone size: once; CDR3 protein: CASSLRGQGDGYTF; CDR3 DNA: TGCGCCAGCAGCTTGAGGGGACAGGGGGATGGCTACACCTTC
D gene: TRBD1; V gene: TRBV7-9; J gene: TRBJ1-5; clone size: .; CDR3 protein: CASSLNRGGGNQPQHF; CDR3 DNA: TGTGCCAGCAGCTTAAACAGGGGAGGTGGCAATCAGCCCCAGCATTTT
D gene: TRBD1; V gene: TRBV11-3; J gene: TRBJ2-3; clone size: .; CDR3 protein: CASSLGMGDRVVADTQYF; CDR3 DNA: TGTGCCAGCAGCTTAGGCATGGGGGACAGGGTAGTCGCAGATACGCAGTATTTT
D gene: TRBD1; V gene: TRBV18; J gene: TRBJ1-4; clone size: once; CDR3 protein: CASSPGTVHEKLFF; CDR3 DNA: TGTGCCAGCTCACCAGGGACAGTACATGAAAAACTGTTTTTT
D gene: TRBD1; V gene: TRBV28; J gene: TRBJ1-1; clone size: .; CDR3 protein: CASSIPGQGVSTEAFF; CDR3 DNA: TGTGCCAGCAGTATTCCGGGACAGGGCGTTTCCACTGAAGCTTTCTTT
D gene: .; V gene: TRBV9; J gene: TRBJ1-1; clone size: .; CDR3 protein: CASSVEARTEAFF; CDR3 DNA: TGTGCCAGCAGCGTAGAAGCCAGGACTGAAGCTTTCTTT
D gene: TRBD1; V gene: TRBV6-1; J gene: TRBJ2-7; clone size: once; CDR3 protein: CATYRDRVPYEQYF; CDR3 DNA: TGTGCCACCTACAGGGACAGGGTACCCTACGAGCAGTACTTC
D gene: .; V gene: TRBV6-6; J gene: TRBJ1-1; clone size: few; CDR3 protein: CASSYSTGEAFF; CDR3 DNA: TGTGCCAGCAGTTACTCAACAGGTGAAGCTTTCTTT
D gene: .; V gene: TRBV7-2; J gene: TRBJ2-7; clone size: .; CDR3 protein: CASSLVYGSHEQYF; CDR3 DNA: TGTGCCAGCAGCTTAGTATACGGGAGCCACGAGCAGTACTTC
D gene: .; V gene: TRBV2; J gene: TRBJ2-3; clone size: .; CDR3 protein: CATAGTHHTDTQYF; CDR3 DNA: TGTGCCACTGCCGGGACACATCACACAGATACGCAGTATTTT